Shown below are 12 T cell receptor beta chains from a single sample sequenced in a study of T cell repertoires in cytomegalovirus infection. From the reads, TCRdb called clonotypes with MiXCR, one entry per CDR3 protein. The sample yields around 450,000 distinct CDR3 sequences, roughly 31% seen once. The sample comprised PBMCs. The receptors originated from a human donor in good health (CMV status not recorded). Some clones in this sample may be carry-over from other donors' samples.

The chain combines TRBV7-8 with TRBJ1-6; a possible D gene is TRBD1 (5 bases). This CDR3 is 17 amino acids long. The germline CDR1 and CDR2 sequences are SGHVS and FQNEAQ. V dropped 0 bases and J dropped 6 bases, with 15 bases sitting between them. CDR3 amino acids: CASSLAWGKSLNSPLHF. The CDR3 coding sequence is TGTGCCAGCAGCTTAGCGTGGGGGAAAAGCCTTAATTCACCCCTCCACTTT.

This clonotype was recorded only once. This may be a read error, as it is one base from a much larger clone. The V gene is TRBV4-3, the J gene TRBJ2-7, with D possibly being TRBD2 (6 bases). Per germline, CDR1 LGHNA and CDR2 YSLEER. V lost 0 bases and J 3 bases, leaving 15 bases between the germline ends. The CDR3 runs 16 residues. The CDR3 protein is CASSQEAAGTVYEQYF. CDR3 bases: TGCGCCAGCAGCCAAGAGGCGGCAGGGACTGTCTACGAGCAGTACTTC.

This clonotype was found a few times. DNA for the CDR3: TGTGCCAGCAAAGCTGGACAGAGGACCAATCAGCCCCAGCATTTT. Translated: CASKAGQRTNQPQHF. The rearrangement joins TRBV6-5 to TRBJ1-5; D perhaps matches TRBD1 (6 bases). The V and J ends lost 7 bases and 3 bases respectively, with 16 bases between them. Germline assignment: CDR1 MNHEY and CDR2 SVGAGI. This CDR3 comprises 15 residues.

The V call is TRBV6-2 or TRBV6-3, the J call TRBJ2-3; D gene unclear. The germline V gene encodes CDR1 MNHEY and CDR2 SVGEGT. Trimming left V 2 bases short and J 4 bases short, with 7 bases between. The CDR3 covers 13 residues. The CDR3 DNA is TGTGCCAGCAGTTACGCTAGGCCAGATACGCAGTATTTT. This sequence encodes CASSYARPDTQYF.

This clonotype was picked up one time. The chain employs TRBV29-1 and TRBJ2-1, with 11 positions matching TRBD2. The CDR3 runs 14 residues. CDR1 is SQVTM, CDR2 ANQGSEA, per germline. Unmatched junction bases numbered 5, after V lost 7 bases and J lost 3 bases. CDR3 sequence (DNA): TGCAGCGCAGAAGGGACTAGCGGCTACAATGAGCAGTTCTTC. It translates to CSAEGTSGYNEQFF.

This clonotype has just a few counts. The chain couples TRBV12-3 or TRBV12-4 to TRBJ2-3, with D unclear. This CDR3 is 15 amino acids long. V lost 4 bases and J 6 bases, leaving 17 bases between the germline ends. The CDR3 loop is CASSSRAPLRDTQYF. CDR3 coding DNA: TGTGCCAGCAGTTCCCGGGCCCCCCTTCGGGATACGCAGTATTTT.

In its sample, this clonotype was seen a few times. The CDR3 nucleotides are TGTGCCAGCAGTCGTGGACGGAACGTTAATGAAAAACTGTTTTTT. Protein product: CASSRGRNVNEKLFF. The chain is built from TRBV6-2 or TRBV6-3 and TRBJ1-4; the D is unclear. V lost 5 bases, J lost 4 bases, and 14 bases lay in between. The V gene's germline CDR1 is MNHEY and CDR2 SVGEGT. CDR3 size: 15 residues.

This clonotype was seen ten or more times. V gene TRBV28 combines with J gene TRBJ1-1; possible D gene TRBD1, 6 bases. V was clipped by 8 bases and J by 3 bases, with 13 bases between them. This CDR3 comprises 13 residues. Germline V gives CDR1 MDHEN, CDR2 SYDVKM. CDR3 sequence (DNA): TGTGCCAGCCTCGGGGGCGGCGACACTGAAGCTTTCTTT. Translated, it gives CASLGGGDTEAFF.

The chain uses TRBV3-1 and TRBJ1-2, with 7 positions matching TRBD1. Germline CDR1 LGHDT, CDR2 YNNKEL (reference sequence). V was pared by 0 bases and J by 2 bases, with 6 bases of the junction left unmatched. The CDR3 is 16 residues long. CDR3 nucleotide sequence: TGTGCCAGCAGCCAAGATTCAGGCAGGGGGAACTATGGCTACACCTTC. Translating gives CASSQDSGRGNYGYTF.

This clonotype was seen only a few times. The rearrangement joins TRBV10-3 to TRBJ2-7; no clear D. CDR1 and CDR2 from the germline V gene are ENHRY and SYGVKD. V lost 5 bases to trimming and J lost 0 bases, with 11 bases between them. The CDR3 totals 14 residues. DNA of the CDR3: TGTGCCATCAGTCAGGATTCGAGCTCCTACGAGCAGTACTTC. Protein sequence: CAISQDSSSYEQYF.

The genes are TRBV7-8 and TRBJ2-1, with 8 bases identical to TRBD2. Trimming at V came to 9 bases and at J to 7 bases, leaving 14 bases not matched to a gene. The CDR3 loop spans 15 amino acids. Germline CDR1 and CDR2: SGHVS and FQNEAQ. CDR3 amino acids: CASSARGGVRNEQFF. The CDR3 DNA reads as TGTGCCAGTAGCGCCCGGGGGGGGGTGAGGAATGAGCAGTTCTTC.

The J gene is TRBJ2-1, the V gene TRBV2, with TRBD2 matching over 9 bases. The ends lost 8 bases at V and 7 bases at J; junction bases unmatched: 9. CDR3 length: 14 amino acids. Per germline, CDR1 SNHLY and CDR2 FYNNEI. CDR3 in DNA: TGTGCCAGCCTAGCAGGACTAGCGAGGAATGAGCAGTTCTTC. It is translated as CASLAGLARNEQFF.